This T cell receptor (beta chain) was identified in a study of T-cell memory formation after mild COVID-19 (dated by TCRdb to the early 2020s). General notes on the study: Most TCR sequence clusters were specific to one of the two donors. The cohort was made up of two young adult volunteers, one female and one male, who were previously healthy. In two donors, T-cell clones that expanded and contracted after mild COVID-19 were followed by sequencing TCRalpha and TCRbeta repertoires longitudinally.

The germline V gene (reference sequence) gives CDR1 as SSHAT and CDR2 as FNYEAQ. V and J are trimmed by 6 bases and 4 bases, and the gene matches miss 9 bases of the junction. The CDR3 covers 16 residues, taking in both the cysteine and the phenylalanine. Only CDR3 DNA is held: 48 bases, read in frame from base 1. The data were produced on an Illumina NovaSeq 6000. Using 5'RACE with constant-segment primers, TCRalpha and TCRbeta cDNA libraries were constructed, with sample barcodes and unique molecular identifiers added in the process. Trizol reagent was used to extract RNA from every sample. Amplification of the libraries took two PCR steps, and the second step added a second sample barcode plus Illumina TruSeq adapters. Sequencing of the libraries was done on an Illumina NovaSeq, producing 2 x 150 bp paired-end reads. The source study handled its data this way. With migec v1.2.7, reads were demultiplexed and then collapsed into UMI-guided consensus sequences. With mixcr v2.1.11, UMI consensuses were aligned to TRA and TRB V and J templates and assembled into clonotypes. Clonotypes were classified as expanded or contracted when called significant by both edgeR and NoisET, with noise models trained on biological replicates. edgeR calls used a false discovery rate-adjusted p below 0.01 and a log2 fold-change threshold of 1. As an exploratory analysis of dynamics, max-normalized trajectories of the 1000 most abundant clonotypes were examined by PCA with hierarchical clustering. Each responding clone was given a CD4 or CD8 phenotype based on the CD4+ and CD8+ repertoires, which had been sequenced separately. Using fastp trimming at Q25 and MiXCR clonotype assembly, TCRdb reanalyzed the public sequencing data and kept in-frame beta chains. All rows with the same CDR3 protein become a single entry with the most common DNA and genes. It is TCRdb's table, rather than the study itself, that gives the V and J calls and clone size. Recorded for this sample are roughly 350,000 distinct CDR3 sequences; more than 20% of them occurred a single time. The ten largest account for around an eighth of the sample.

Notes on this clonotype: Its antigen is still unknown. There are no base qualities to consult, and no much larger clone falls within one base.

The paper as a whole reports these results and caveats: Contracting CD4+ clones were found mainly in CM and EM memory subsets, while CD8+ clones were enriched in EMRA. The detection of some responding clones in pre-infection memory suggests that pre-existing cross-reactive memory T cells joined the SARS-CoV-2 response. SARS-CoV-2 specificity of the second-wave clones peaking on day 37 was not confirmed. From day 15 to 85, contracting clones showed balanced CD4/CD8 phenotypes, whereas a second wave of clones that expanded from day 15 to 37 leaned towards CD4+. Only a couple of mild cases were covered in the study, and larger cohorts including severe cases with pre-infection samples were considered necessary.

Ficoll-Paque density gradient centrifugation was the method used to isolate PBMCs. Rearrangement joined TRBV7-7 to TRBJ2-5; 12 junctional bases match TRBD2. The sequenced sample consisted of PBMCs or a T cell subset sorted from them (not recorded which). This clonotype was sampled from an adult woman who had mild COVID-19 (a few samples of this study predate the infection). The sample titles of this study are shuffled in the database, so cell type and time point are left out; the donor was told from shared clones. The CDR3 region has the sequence CASSWTSGAPGETQYF. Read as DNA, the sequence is TGTGCCAGCAGTTGGACTAGCGGGGCTCCCGGAGAGACCCAGTACTTC.